This entry is about one T cell receptor beta chain. Its antigen is unidentified. Primers: 60 Vbeta forward and 13 Jbeta reverse. Repertoires were generated with immunoSEQ multiplex PCR, while TCRdb's copy carries only in-frame clones and drops some. The sample lists around 160,000 clones, around 84% occurring once. The data originate from a study of cytomegalovirus exposure and HLA in healthy donors. The study, taken as a whole, reports: What was likely a sequencing artifact was a cluster of highly shared sequence variants. In vitro experiments confirmed that three CMV-associated chains were specific for CMV antigens.

The CDR3 is 15 residues long. Germline V gene data show CDR1 as LNHDA and CDR2 as SQIVND (reference sequence). Trimming took off 2 bases at V and 5 bases at J, with 15 bases between the two ends. The receptor was derived from a man aged 35 to 55 in good health and CMV-seropositive. Input material: PBMCs. The rearrangement uses TRBV19 and TRBJ1-1; no definite D call. CDR3 residues: CASSINEGLSTEAFF. CDR3 coding DNA: TGTGCCAGTAGTATAAATGAGGGTTTGAGTACTGAAGCTTTCTTT.